The rows below give T cell receptor beta chains drawn from one sample of a study of shared clonotypes between healthy human individuals. TCRdb keeps only in-frame clones here, not all; method: immunoSEQ multiplex PCR. The table records a few million clones, 93% of them present only once. The source material was naive CD8+ T cells from PBMCs. These receptor sequences come from a man aged 18 to 29 in good health. Some clones in this sample may be carry-over from other donors' samples. CDR3s include the opening cysteine and the closing phenylalanine or tryptophan. D genes are given only for firm matches. Size is stated for part of the rows, as once, few or many counts, or as a class when the clone is expanded.

d_gene,v_gene,j_gene,abundance,CDR3nt,CDR3aa
TRBD1,TRBV27,TRBJ1-2,.,TGTGCCAGCAGTACCTTACAGGGGGCGGATGGCTACACCTTC,CASSTLQGADGYTF
.,TRBV11-2,TRBJ2-2,.,TGTGCCAGCAGCCCGGGGGTTGTCACCGGGGAGCTGTTTTTT,CASSPGVVTGELFF
.,TRBV9,TRBJ2-2,.,TGTGCCAGCAGCGTTAATGCCGGGGAGCTGTTTTTT,CASSVNAGELFF
.,TRBV11-2,TRBJ1-2,.,TGTGCCAGCAGCCGCTCTGGGGCAGGGGATGGCTACACCTTC,CASSRSGAGDGYTF
.,TRBV27,TRBJ2-7,.,TGTGCCAGCAGTATAACCGGGACTGAAGACTACGAGCAGTACTTC,CASSITGTEDYEQYF
.,TRBV6-5,TRBJ1-1,.,TGTGCCAGCAGTTACCTCGACGGGAGGGGGACTGAAGCTTTCTTT,CASSYLDGRGTEAFF
TRBD1,TRBV27,TRBJ2-1,once,TGTGCCAGCAGTTTTCTCTTCCGGGACAGAGCCTACAATGAGCAGTTCTTC,CASSFLFRDRAYNEQFF
.,TRBV5-3,TRBJ2-3,.,TGTGCCAGAAGCCACCGCCCGGGCGCAGATACGCAGTATTTT,CARSHRPGADTQYF
.,TRBV10-3,TRBJ2-1,once,TGTGCCATCGAGAGTGACGAAAGCTCCTACAATGAGCAGTTCTTC,CAIESDESSYNEQFF
TRBD1,TRBV7-2,TRBJ2-1,once,TGTGCCAGCAGCTCCTGGACAGGGGGCTTTGAAGGGAATGAGCAGTTCTTC,CASSSWTGGFEGNEQFF
TRBD2,TRBV11-2,TRBJ2-1,.,TGTGCCAGCAGCCAGGGACTAGCGAATGAGCAGTTCTTC,CASSQGLANEQFF
TRBD2,TRBV11-1,TRBJ2-7,.,TGTGCCAGCAGCTACGGGACTAGCGGCTACGAGCAGTACTTC,CASSYGTSGYEQYF
.,TRBV27,TRBJ1-5,.,TGTGCCAGCAGTCCCCAGGTCGGCTATCAGCCCCAGCATTTT,CASSPQVGYQPQHF
.,TRBV19,TRBJ2-7,.,TGTGCCAGTAGTATAGGGGGCAACGAGCAGTACTTC,CASSIGGNEQYF
.,TRBV27,TRBJ2-1,.,TGTGCCAGCAGCCGAGGGATAGGTGAGCAGTTCTTC,CASSRGIGEQFF
.,TRBV5-1,TRBJ1-1,.,TGCGCCAGCTCCCTTCAGGCCGGGGCAATGAACACTGAAGCTTTCTTT,CASSLQAGAMNTEAFF
TRBD2,TRBV27,TRBJ2-2,.,TGTGCCAGCAGTGGTCAACTAGCGGTGCACACCGGGGAGCTGTTTTTT,CASSGQLAVHTGELFF
.,TRBV4-1,TRBJ2-1,.,TGCGCCAGCAGCCAGGGGGATGAGCAGTTCTTC,CASSQGDEQFF
.,TRBV6-5,TRBJ1-1,.,TGTGCCAGCAGTTACTCAGAAGGGCCTGAAGCTTTCTTT,CASSYSEGPEAFF
TRBD2,TRBV7-2,TRBJ2-3,.,TGTGCCAGCAGCTCACGAGCGGGAGTGGGAGATACGCAGTATTTT,CASSSRAGVGDTQYF
TRBD1,TRBV4-1,TRBJ1-5,.,TGCGCCAGCAGCCAGACAGGGGGCAGCAATCAGCCCCAGCATTTT,CASSQTGGSNQPQHF
.,TRBV11-2,TRBJ2-7,.,TGTGCCAGCAGCCCCTTTACCTACGAGCAGTACTTC,CASSPFTYEQYF
TRBD2,TRBV6-1,TRBJ2-1,.,TGTGCCAGCAGTGAAGCGAAAGCTAGCGGGAGCTACAATGAGCAGTTCTTC,CASSEAKASGSYNEQFF
TRBD1,TRBV5-1,TRBJ1-1,.,TGCGCCAGCAAATTGGGACAGGGGAACACTGAAGCTTTCTTT,CASKLGQGNTEAFF
.,TRBV19,TRBJ2-7,.,TGTGCCAGTAGTATACGGACAGATTACGAGCAGTACTTC,CASSIRTDYEQYF
TRBD2,TRBV11-3,TRBJ2-3,.,TGTGCCAGCAGCCCGGGACTAGCGGGATATACAGATACGCAGTATTTT,CASSPGLAGYTDTQYF
.,TRBV27,TRBJ2-3,.,TGTGCCAGCAGGCGGGGCACAGATACGCAGTATTTT,CASRRGTDTQYF
TRBD2,TRBV18,TRBJ2-7,.,TGTGCCAGCTCACAAACACAGGGATACTGGACTAGCGGCTACGAGCAGTACTTC,CASSQTQGYWTSGYEQYF
.,TRBV9,TRBJ1-2,once,TGTGCCAGCAGCAATCTATACGGTACAGCCTATGGCTACACCTTC,CASSNLYGTAYGYTF
.,TRBV9,TRBJ2-7,.,TGTGCCAGCAGCGATGGGGCCGAGCAGTACTTC,CASSDGAEQYF
TRBD1,TRBV27,TRBJ1-1,.,TGTGCCAGCAGTTCCTTCCCCGACAGGGCGAACACTGAAGCTTTCTTT,CASSSFPDRANTEAFF
.,TRBV11-2,TRBJ2-5,.,TGTGCCAGCACCCCCCGGGACGCTCAAGAGACCCAGTACTTC,CASTPRDAQETQYF
.,TRBV11-2,TRBJ2-5,.,TGTGCCAGCAGCTTATTCCAAGAGACCCAGTACTTC,CASSLFQETQYF
.,TRBV5-1,TRBJ1-1,.,TGCGCCAGCAGCTTGCACACCGGGGCGCGCCAGGGGACTGAAGCTTTCTTT,CASSLHTGARQGTEAFF
.,TRBV7-9,TRBJ1-2,.,TGTGCCAGCACGAATCCGGACTATGGCTACACCTTC,CASTNPDYGYTF
.,TRBV23-1,TRBJ1-2,.,TGCGCCAGCAGCCCTTCGACAGCAGATAACTATGGCTACACCTTC,CASSPSTADNYGYTF
.,TRBV6-1,TRBJ2-3,.,TGTGCCAGCAGTGTAGTGCAGGGCCGAGGCACAGATACGCAGTATTTT,CASSVVQGRGTDTQYF
.,TRBV9,TRBJ2-2,.,TGTGCCAGCAGCCCTCCACCTACTAGAATTGGCACCGGGGAGCTGTTTTTT,CASSPPPTRIGTGELFF
.,TRBV30,TRBJ2-1,.,TGTGCCTGGAGCATCCAGGGGTCCAATGAGCAGTTCTTC,CAWSIQGSNEQFF
.,TRBV5-1,TRBJ2-7,.,TGCGCCAGCAGCTTGAATAGGGGGGGTTACGAGCAGTACTTC,CASSLNRGGYEQYF